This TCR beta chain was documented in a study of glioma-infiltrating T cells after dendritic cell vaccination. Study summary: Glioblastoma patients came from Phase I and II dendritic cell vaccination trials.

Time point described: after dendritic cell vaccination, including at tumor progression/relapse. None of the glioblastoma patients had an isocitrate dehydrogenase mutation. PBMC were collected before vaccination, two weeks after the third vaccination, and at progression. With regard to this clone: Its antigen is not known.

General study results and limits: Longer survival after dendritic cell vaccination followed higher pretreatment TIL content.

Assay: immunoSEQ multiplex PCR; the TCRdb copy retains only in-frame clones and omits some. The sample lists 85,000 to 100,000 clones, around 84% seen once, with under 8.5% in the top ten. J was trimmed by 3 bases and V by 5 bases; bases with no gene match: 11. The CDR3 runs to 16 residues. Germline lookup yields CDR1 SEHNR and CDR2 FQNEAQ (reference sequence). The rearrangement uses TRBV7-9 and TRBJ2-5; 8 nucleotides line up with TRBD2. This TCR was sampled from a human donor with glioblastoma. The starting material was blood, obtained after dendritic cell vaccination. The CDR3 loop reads CASSPGGLAGKETQYF. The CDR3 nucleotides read TGTGCCAGCAGCCCTGGGGGGCTAGCGGGTAAAGAGACCCAGTACTTC.